The present T cell receptor (beta chain) was sequenced within a study of cytomegalovirus exposure and HLA in healthy donors. Study results and caveats: Researchers catalogued around 150 TCR beta chains as cytomegalovirus-associated. In vitro, three CMV-associated chains proved specific for CMV antigens. A later analysis found first-cohort TCR clusters tended to co-occur in the 90 to 150 validation repertoires.

The donors were part of the validation cohort, which consisted of about 130 subjects and was separate from the first cohort of under 850 subjects. As to this clone: Its antigen is unknown. The same CDR3 can be traced to other DNA sequences in this sample.

Trimming stripped 8 bases from V and 6 bases from J, with 13 bases between. The CDR3 totals 12 residues. The germline V gene has CDR1 LNHDA and CDR2 SQIVND (reference sequence). Produced via immunoSEQ multiplex PCR; TCRdb's table is partial and in-frame only. Of tens of thousands of clones listed, approximately 95% are singletons. Sequenced material: PBMCs. V gene TRBV19 combines with J gene TRBJ1-2, with D possibly being TRBD1 (6 bases). This receptor was identified in a young woman in good health and CMV-seronegative. This CDR3 is CASDTGLDGYTF. The CDR3 nucleotides read TGTGCCAGTGATACAGGGTTGGATGGCTACACCTTC.